The table lists the clone carrying this TCR beta chain with a few counts. With 60 Vbeta and 13 Jbeta primers, the PCR was carried out. TCRdb's table, derived via immunoSEQ multiplex PCR, lists solely in-frame clones and lacks some. The profile shows more than 110,000 clones, about 80% of them singletons. This entry is derived from a study of cytomegalovirus exposure and HLA in healthy donors. Sequenced: PBMCs. The clonotype was recovered from a male donor in good health and CMV-seropositive.

The CDR3 region has the DNA TGTGCCAGCAGCTTGTATAGCAATCAGCCCCAGCATTTT. Protein product: CASSLYSNQPQHF. The chain employs TRBV5-6 and TRBJ1-5; D is uncertain. The CDR3 is 13 residues long. Trimming took 1 base from V and 0 from J, leaving 2 bases between them. Germline assignment: CDR1 SGHDT and CDR2 YYEEEE.